Each of the 21 T cell receptor beta chains below was sequenced from the same sample in a study of T cell responses to AZD1222 COVID-19 vaccine. This table comes from immunoSEQ multiplex PCR, and its TCRdb copy is limited to in-frame clones, with some not included. The table shows 140,000 to 150,000 clones, with around 91% occurring only once. Sequenced material: peripheral blood, taken on day 0 of AZD1222 vaccination. The receptors derive from an adult in good health.

This sequence joins TRBV14 and TRBJ2-4, with D unresolved. Germline loops: CDR1 SGHDN, CDR2 FVKESK. This CDR3 is built from 12 residues. V lost 0 bases and J lost 7, with 4 bases in between. CDR3: CASSQDSNIQYF. CDR3 DNA sequence: TGTGCCAGCAGCCAAGATAGTAACATTCAGTACTTC.

In DNA, the CDR3 is TGTGCCAGTAGTGCCGGACAGGAAAGAAACACCATATATTTT. Encoded protein: CASSAGQERNTIYF. The chain has TRBV19 and TRBJ1-3; the match to TRBD1 covers 7 bases. The CDR3 has 14 amino acids. J was trimmed by 5 bases and V by 5 bases; bases with no gene match: 6. Germline V gene data show CDR1 as LNHDA and CDR2 as SQIVND (reference sequence).

V is TRBV5-5 and J is TRBJ2-2; either TRBD1 or TRBD2 may supply D (6 bases each). Germline V lookup: CDR1 SGHKS, CDR2 YYEKEE (reference sequence). This CDR3 is built from 16 residues. Trimming pared 4 bases from V and 2 bases from J, leaving 15 bases between. The CDR3 region has the DNA TGTGCCAGCAGCCCCGGAGGGGGGATAAACACCGGGGAGCTGTTTTTT. Translation: CASSPGGGINTGELFF.

The chain is built from TRBV28 and TRBJ1-1; 8 positions match TRBD1. Trimming removed 3 bases from V and 1 base from J; junction bases left unmatched: 4. This CDR3 spans 15 amino acids. Germline loops: CDR1 MDHEN, CDR2 SYDVKM. CDR3 in amino acids: CASSFIGTGNTEAFF. In DNA, the CDR3 is TGTGCCAGCAGTTTCATCGGGACAGGGAACACTGAAGCTTTCTTT.

This chain uses TRBV23-1 with TRBJ1-6, with unresolved D. TRBV23-1 is recorded as an ORF, its role being uncertain. The CDR3 loop spans 16 amino acids. Trimming cost V 4 bases and J 4 bases, with 14 bases left between them. The CDR3 nucleotides read TGCGCCAGCAGTCCCCGGGTCCTCCCTTATAATTCACCCCTCCACTTT. It codes for CASSPRVLPYNSPLHF.

The V and J genes are TRBV19 and TRBJ1-1; TRBD1 is a possible D gene (5 bases). V shed 5 bases and J shed 1 base, with 11 bases lying between them. Looked up from germline, CDR1 is LNHDA and CDR2 is SQIVND (reference sequence). There are 14 residues in the CDR3. The CDR3 sequence is CASSWGTPNTEAFF. The CDR3 nucleotides read TGTGCCAGTAGTTGGGGCACCCCGAACACTGAAGCTTTCTTT.

The chain couples TRBV15 to TRBJ2-1, with 8 bases aligning to TRBD2. The junction had 8 bases not matched to a gene; V was cut back by 0 bases and J by 10 bases. This CDR3 spans 15 amino acids. Germline V gives CDR1 LNHNV, CDR2 YYDKDF (reference sequence). CDR3 DNA: TGTGCCACCAGCAGAGATTTGAGCGGGAGTCGCGAGCAGTTCTTC. Translation: CATSRDLSGSREQFF.

The rearrangement joins TRBV10-3 to TRBJ1-5; tentatively, D is TRBD1 (5 bases). Trimming took 1 base from V and 6 from J, leaving 13 bases between them. Germline V CDR1 and CDR2: ENHRY, SYGVKD. The CDR3 covers 15 residues. The CDR3 sequence is CAISEFGTGSQPQHF. In DNA, the CDR3 is TGTGCCATCAGTGAGTTCGGTACAGGAAGTCAGCCCCAGCATTTT.

The rearrangement joins TRBV12-3 or TRBV12-4 to TRBJ2-3, with D perhaps TRBD2 (6 bases). CDR3 length: 11 residues. V lost 6 bases to trimming and J lost 11 bases, with 12 bases between them. In DNA form, the CDR3 reads TGTGCCAGCAGCTCTAGCGAGCGGCAGTATTTT. Translated: CASSSSERQYF.

The chain recombines TRBV4-2 with TRBJ1-4, with D possibly being TRBD1 (6 bases). From germline, CDR1 is LGHNA and CDR2 YNFKEQ. The CDR3 loop spans 16 amino acids. V lost 4 bases and J 6 bases, leaving 18 bases between the germline ends. This chain's CDR3 is CASSRSFGGADEKLFF. CDR3 sequence (DNA): TGTGCCAGCAGCCGGAGCTTCGGGGGGGCAGATGAAAAACTGTTTTTT.

The CDR3, as DNA: TGTGCCAGCAGCTTATTGGGACAGAACTACGAGCAGTACTTC. This translates into CASSLLGQNYEQYF. The chain employs TRBV7-9 and TRBJ2-7; 7 bases align to TRBD1. The CDR3 sequence is 14 residues long. Germline CDR1 is SEHNR and CDR2 is FQNEAQ (reference sequence). J lost 3 bases, V lost 2 bases, and 4 bases had no gene match.

This clone has just one count. The gene calls are TRBV5-1 and TRBJ1-1; 7 bases line up with TRBD1. CDR1 and CDR2 from the germline V gene are SGHRS and YFSETQ. The trim removed 1 base at V and 4 bases at J, leaving 4 bases unmatched. This CDR3 is built from 14 residues. CDR3: CASSLTGAVTEAFF. The CDR3, as DNA: TGCGCCAGCAGCTTGACAGGGGCGGTCACTGAAGCTTTCTTT.

CDR3 sequence (DNA): TGTGCCACCAGTGATTTAGGGAAGGGGGCAGATACGCAGTATTTT. It translates to CATSDLGKGADTQYF. The V gene is TRBV24-1, the J gene TRBJ2-3, with D possibly TRBD1 on 6 matching bases. Trimming removed 1 base from V and 4 bases from J, with 11 bases in between. The CDR3 has 15 amino acids. CDR1 and CDR2 (germline): KGHDR, SFDVKD.

J is TRBJ1-4 and V is TRBV5-1; possible D gene TRBD1, 6 bases. V was trimmed by 4 bases and J by 5 bases, leaving 12 bases between them. The CDR3 covers 14 residues. The germline gives CDR1 SGHRS, CDR2 YFSETQ. CDR3 amino acids: CASSNGQPNEKLFF. The CDR3 DNA reads TGCGCCAGCAGCAACGGACAGCCGAATGAAAAACTGTTTTTT.

This clone was detected once. V and J are TRBV2 and TRBJ1-5; D unresolved. Per germline, CDR1 SNHLY and CDR2 FYNNEI. The V gene lost 4 bases and the J gene lost 3 bases, with 10 bases spanning the gap. The CDR3 totals 14 residues. The CDR3 spells CASSAQTPNQPQHF. DNA for the CDR3: TGTGCCAGCAGTGCCCAGACACCCAATCAGCCCCAGCATTTT. The complete variable domain, with remaining parts taken from reference TRBV2 and TRBJ1-5, reads EPEVTQTPSHQVTQMGQEVILRCVPISNHLYFYWYRQILGQKVEFLVSFYNNEISEKSEIFDDQFSVERPDGSNFTLKIRSTKLEDSAMYFCASSAQTPNQPQHFGDGTRLSIL.

V is TRBV7-9 and J is TRBJ1-4; 9 bases fit TRBD1. Losses at the gene ends were 5 bases for V and 7 bases for J; bases not matched to a gene: 8. This CDR3 region has 15 residues. Germline CDR1 and CDR2: SEHNR and FQNEAQ (reference sequence). CDR3 loop: CASSPTGQGAEKLFF. The CDR3 bases are TGTGCCAGCAGCCCGACGGGACAGGGAGCTGAAAAACTGTTTTTT.

The chain links TRBV30 to TRBJ2-7; the match to TRBD1 covers 7 bases. CDR1 and CDR2 (germline): GTSNPN, SVGIG (reference sequence). Losses at the gene ends were 2 bases for V and 7 bases for J; bases not matched to a gene: 5. The length of the CDR3 is 12 residues. The CDR3: CAWSRGRGEQYF. The CDR3 nucleotides read TGTGCCTGGAGTAGGGGGCGAGGGGAGCAGTACTTC.

V is TRBV18 and J is TRBJ1-1, with D unclear. The V end was cut by 9 bases, the J end by 6 bases, with 14 bases between. The CDR3 has 12 amino acids. The germline V gene encodes CDR1 KGHSH and CDR2 LQKENI. CDR3 in amino acids: CASSPGGSEAFF. In DNA form, the CDR3 reads TGTGCCAGTTCCCCAGGAGGGTCTGAAGCTTTCTTT.

The genes are TRBV2 and TRBJ1-2; 7 nucleotides agree with TRBD1. Germline V gene lookup returns CDR1 SNHLY and CDR2 FYNNEI. The CDR3 runs 11 residues. The ends lost 11 bases at V and 6 bases at J; junction bases unmatched: 6. The CDR3 loop reads CARQGFHGYTF. The CDR3 region has the DNA TGTGCCCGACAGGGTTTCCATGGCTACACCTTC.

CDR3 bases: TGTGCCAGCAGTTCCGGGGCCTCCTACGAGCAGTACTTC. Translated: CASSSGASYEQYF. The chain uses TRBV28 and TRBJ2-7, with D perhaps given as TRBD1 or TRBD2 (5 bases each). The CDR3 sequence is 13 residues long. In germline, CDR1 is MDHEN, CDR2 SYDVKM. Trimming stripped 4 bases from V and 0 bases from J, with 7 bases between.

This rearrangement joins TRBV21-1 to TRBJ1-3. TRBV21-1 represents a pseudogene. The CDR3 loop spans 19 amino acids. In DNA form, the CDR3 reads TGTGCCAGCAGCAAAGACGGGGGGCTAACAGCCCTCTCTGGAAACACCATATATTTT. It is translated as CASSKDGGLTALSGNTIYF.